This T cell receptor beta chain was captured in a study of shared clonotypes between healthy human individuals (TCRdb year 2020). About the investigation overall: The cohort comprised a couple of women and three men aged 18 to 49 years. To increase sequencing depth and limit assay-specific biases, different laboratories used diverse techniques to prepare libraries and sequence TCR repertoires. For each donor, CD4 naive and CD4 memory were each given three plates, CD8 naive was given two plates, and CD8 memory was given one plate. Between about 0.85 and 9.5 billion PBMCs per donor were obtained by leukapheresis. To estimate repertoire size and how much clonotypes are shared between individuals, the study performed deep sequencing of blood TCR repertoires from a handful of healthy adults. The paper as a whole reports these results and caveats: Sharing across several donors was observed for roughly 5% of naive CD4, under 4% of naive CD8, 2.3% of memory CD4, and less than 0.45% of memory CD8 clonotypes. Sampling was restricted to blood, and TCR repertoires in tissue are likely to differ from TCR repertoires in blood. Incomplete sequencing was indicated by rarefaction of sorted-subset datasets, despite the large sequencing depth. Estimated clonotype richness was generally larger for naive than for memory subsets. Based on pairwise subsampling, the degree of clonotype sharing among donors was expected to be affected by sequencing depth. Because the study included only a small number of donors, the genetic and exposure-history diversity represented was limited. Compared with non-shared clonotypes, clonotypes shared by all four sorted-subset donors had higher generation probabilities.

CD8 naive samples were CD45RO-negative cells positively selected for CCR7, giving a CD45RA+CCR7+ population that excluded TemRA cells. Donors were healthy HIV-negative adults with no recently reported acute infections or vaccinations. Every donor was a Caucasian adult residing in Nashville, Tennessee, USA. After blood collection by leukapheresis, PBMCs were isolated using Ficoll-Histopaque density gradient centrifugation and then cryopreserved in the vapor phase of liquid nitrogen. Analytical flow cytometry was used to check the purity and quantity of every magnetically sorted T cell population. Each sorted fraction had its genomic DNA isolated and then quantified by UV absorbance on a Nanodrop 2000c. Using the deep immunoSEQ assay, TCR CDR3 regions were amplified from genomic DNA by multiplex PCR. For each cell subset, the extracted genomic DNA was distributed evenly across all wells of several immunoSEQ 96-well plates, and each plate served as one replicate. Each replicate PCR for sorted subsets received approximately 220 ng genomic DNA, equal to about 30,000 T cell genomes. Purified libraries were quantified with a Qubit 3.0 fluorometer, sized on a Bioanalyzer 2100, and re-quantified with the KAPA Library Quantification kit. Every immunoSEQ 96-well plate was sequenced on a separate single-read 150-cycle Illumina NextSeq 550 flow cell. On the authors' methods: Because the immunoSEQ output held only junctional sequences and lacked quality scores, the filtering could not match the filtering applied to full-length reads. To assign V/J genes and CDR3, sequences were annotated against IMGT germline references using PyIR, a Python wrapper for IgBLAST v1.9. Any read was removed if the V/J assignment was weak (E-value above 1e-6), the CDR3 was missing, or the read contained stop codons, out-of-frame junctions, or ambiguous translated residues. V3J clonotypes were defined as sequences sharing the same inferred V gene, J gene, and CDR3 amino acid sequence. The percentage overlap between two repertoires was calculated by dividing the number of shared unique clonotypes by the size of the smaller repertoire. Richness of each repertoire was evaluated using RTK rarefaction, the Chao1 estimator, and Recon v2.1 estimates of unobserved clonotypes. Generation probabilities for all TCRbeta clonotypes obtained by the gDNA method from several donors were computed using OLGA. TCRdb holds this immuneACCESS table with in-frame rearrangements only. Some clones are missing; in checked studies, unresolved V genes explain under half, and the rest has no known cause. V and J calls plus clone size are reproduced from that table; the DNA served to infer D and trimming. The sample table shows hundreds of thousands of clones, and 85% to 95% are seen once. Over 0.1% of the sample rests with the top ten.

In its sample, this clone was seen once. Its antigen is currently not known. The input lacks base qualities; no much larger clone sits a single base away. The CDR3, cysteine through phenylalanine, is 13 amino acids long. The read is trimmed to its CDR3 DNA, 39 bases read in frame from base 1. Cut back by 4 bases and 1 base, the V and J ends lie 8 bases apart. CDR1 and CDR2 (SGHAT, FQNNGV) derive from the germline V gene. The sequence joins TRBV11-2 to TRBJ2-7; the best D guess is TRBD1, with 6 bases matching. The sequencing sample was made of naive CD8+ T cells sorted from blood. This sample's cell subset or site label indicates: CD45RA+CCR7+. The clonotype was recovered from a woman aged 25 to 39 in good health. The DNA sequence is given as TGTGCCAGCAGCTGGGGACATTCCTACGAGCAGTACTTC. This encodes CASSWGHSYEQYF.